Each of the 19 T cell receptor beta chains below was sequenced from the same sample in a study of T cell repertoires in cytomegalovirus infection. From the reads, TCRdb called clonotypes with MiXCR, one entry per CDR3 protein. Of over 100,000 distinct CDR3 sequences listed, approximately 15% are singletons. The specimen sequenced was PBMCs. These receptors all come from a human donor in good health (CMV status not recorded). Some clones in this sample may be carry-over from other donors' samples.

This chain joins TRBV7-9 and TRBJ2-1, with D perhaps matching TRBD2 (5 bases). Deletions cut 3 bases from V and 9 bases from J, with 9 bases between. Germline CDR1 reads SEHNR; CDR2 reads FQNEAQ (reference sequence). This CDR3 has 12 amino acids. CDR3 sequence reads: CASSLQEAEQFF. Here the CDR3 DNA reads TGTGCCAGCAGCTTGCAGGAGGCTGAGCAGTTCTTC.

The CDR3 nucleotides are TGTGCCAGCTCACCACCGATGACTGGAAAGGGGCACACCTTC. Translated: CASSPPMTGKGHTF. This chain joins TRBV18 and TRBJ1-2; D is perhaps TRBD1 (5 bases). Germline lookup yields CDR1 KGHSH and CDR2 LQKENI. With 0 bases removed from V and 12 bases from J, the gap between germline ends came to 17 bases. This CDR3 has 14 amino acids.

Concerning this clonotype itself: The CDR3 does not end in the conserved phenylalanine or tryptophan, so this is likely a read error. The chain combines TRBV7-3 with TRBJ2-1; 9 positions agree with TRBD2. Trimming cost V 5 bases and J 8 bases; bases outside gene matches: 7. This CDR3 contains 14 residues. The V gene's germline CDR1 is SGHTA and CDR2 FQGTGA. CDR3 sequence: CASSPGLAFDEQFL. In DNA form, the CDR3 reads TGTGCCAGCAGCCCGGGACTAGCATTCGATGAGCAGTTCCTC.

This sequence joins TRBV12-3 or TRBV12-4 and TRBJ2-3; D is unclear. V lost 2 bases to trimming and J lost 4 bases, with 7 bases between them. There are 13 residues in the CDR3. The CDR3 sequence: CASSLLGADTQYF. Written as DNA, the CDR3 is TGTGCCAGCAGTTTACTTGGAGCAGATACGCAGTATTTT.

This clonotype was picked up many times. The chain combines TRBV7-2 with TRBJ1-1, with D unclear. Germline V gene data show CDR1 as SGHTA and CDR2 as FQGNSA. The CDR3 has 14 residues. Trimming took off 2 bases at V and 7 bases at J, with 14 bases between the two ends. CDR3 in amino acids: CASSLLTDNDEAFF. The CDR3 DNA follows: TGTGCCAGCAGCTTACTCACCGACAACGATGAAGCTTTCTTT.

The gene calls are TRBV29-1 and TRBJ1-1; TRBD1 might be the D (6 bases). This CDR3 contains 12 residues. Trimming cost V 3 bases and J 6 bases, with 11 bases left between them. Germline values: CDR1 SQVTM, CDR2 ANQGSEA. CDR3 sequence reads: CSVERGAPEAFF. CDR3 nucleotides: TGCAGCGTTGAGAGGGGGGCCCCTGAAGCTTTCTTT.

To note about this clonotype: It may be a read error: a sequence one base away is much more abundant. The chain employs TRBV7-9 and TRBJ1-2; D is ambiguous. The CDR3 consists of 19 residues. CDR1 SEHNR and CDR2 FQNEAQ come from the germline V gene (reference sequence). DNA for the CDR3: TGTGCCAGCGGCTTAGGCGGACCAAGCCGGGCCTCACATACCTATGGCTACACCTTC. It translates to CASGLGGPSRASHTYGYTF.

Here the CDR3 DNA reads TGCGCCAGCAGCCCCGAGTCTCGGGGTACTAACTATGGCTACACCTTC. Its translation: CASSPESRGTNYGYTF. The rearrangement uses TRBV5-1 and TRBJ1-2, with D unresolved. CDR3 length: 16 amino acids. Germline V gene lookup returns CDR1 SGHRS and CDR2 YFSETQ. With 4 bases removed from V and 0 bases from J, the gap between germline ends came to 16 bases.

This clonotype was detected a few times. This rearrangement joins TRBV20-1 to TRBJ2-1, with D possibly being TRBD1 (5 bases). The CDR3 runs to 13 residues. Trimming shortened V by 2 bases and J by 5 bases, and 10 bases separated the two germline ends. CDR1 and CDR2 from the germline V gene are DFQATT and SNEGSKA (reference sequence). The CDR3 spells CSARSRDNNEQFF. CDR3 DNA: TGCAGTGCTAGAAGCAGGGATAACAATGAGCAGTTCTTC.

This clonotype was detected ten times or more. This sequence joins TRBV6-2 or TRBV6-3 and TRBJ2-7; 7 bases align to TRBD1. The ends lost 0 bases at V and 1 base at J; junction bases unmatched: 6. Germline assignment: CDR1 MNHEY and CDR2 SVGEGT. CDR3 length equals 16 residues. This CDR3 reads CASSYSIPGQSYEQYF. The CDR3, as DNA: TGTGCCAGCAGTTACTCGATACCGGGACAGTCCTACGAGCAGTACTTC.

This clonotype was detected a few times. The chain carries TRBV4-2 and TRBJ1-1; 9 bases fit TRBD1. This CDR3 comprises 15 residues. The V and J ends lost 2 bases and 4 bases, in that order; junction bases with no gene match: 5. Germline V gene lookup returns CDR1 LGHNA and CDR2 YNFKEQ. The chain's CDR3 is CASSQYSGQGTEAFF. The DNA of the CDR3 is TGTGCCAGCAGCCAATACTCGGGACAGGGCACTGAAGCTTTCTTT.

V is TRBV7-9 and J is TRBJ2-7, with 10 positions matching TRBD1. This CDR3 contains 15 residues. Germline loops: CDR1 SEHNR, CDR2 FQNEAQ (reference sequence). After removal of 4 bases from V and 2 bases from J, the junction contained 5 bases not matched to a gene. The CDR3 spells CASSSPGTGAYEQYF. The CDR3 coding sequence is TGTGCCAGCAGCTCGCCCGGGACAGGGGCCTACGAGCAGTACTTC.

In this sample, this clonotype turned up a few times. V and J are TRBV6-2 or TRBV6-3 and TRBJ1-4; D is possibly TRBD1 (5 bases). This CDR3 spans 14 amino acids. Trimming pared 7 bases from V and 0 bases from J, leaving 9 bases between. Germline assignment: CDR1 MNHEY and CDR2 SVGEGT. CDR3 loop: CASMGDATNEKLFF. The CDR3, as DNA: TGTGCCAGCATGGGGGACGCAACTAATGAAAAACTGTTTTTT.

This clonotype has at least ten counts. The CDR3 DNA follows: TGTGCCAGCAGCATTCTCTGGACTAGCGGGGGGGCGGGTGATACGCAGTATTTT. This encodes CASSILWTSGGAGDTQYF. The gene calls are TRBV7-2 and TRBJ2-3, with 15 bases aligning to TRBD2. The trim removed 5 bases at V and 6 bases at J, leaving 12 bases unmatched. The CDR3 sequence is 18 residues long. Germline assignment: CDR1 SGHTA and CDR2 FQGNSA.

The sample holds many counts of this clonotype. The chain joins TRBV11-2 to TRBJ2-5, with D possibly matching TRBD1 (5 bases). CDR1 and CDR2 from the germline V gene are SGHAT and FQNNGV. V lost 2 bases to trimming and J lost 5 bases, with 9 bases between them. This CDR3 has 13 residues. This chain's CDR3 is CASSLRGQETQYF. Here the CDR3 DNA reads TGTGCCAGCAGCTTAAGGGGCCAGGAGACCCAGTACTTC.

This clonotype came up many times. CDR3 region: CASTRVGLGETQYF. The CDR3 region has the DNA TGTGCCAGCACCCGGGTCGGGTTGGGGGAGACCCAGTACTTC. This chain connects TRBV7-8 to TRBJ2-5; D gene unclear. The CDR3 runs to 14 residues. Trimming stripped 7 bases from V and 5 bases from J, with 17 bases between. Germline-derived CDR1 and CDR2 are SGHVS and FQNEAQ.

Many counts were recorded for this clonotype. The V gene is TRBV7-3, the J gene TRBJ2-1, with 16 bases identical to TRBD2. V trimming: 5 bases; J trimming: 2 bases; junction bases outside the gene matches: 15. Germline CDR1 reads SGHTA; CDR2 reads FQGTGA. This CDR3 is 21 amino acids long. The CDR3 DNA reads TGTGCCAGCAGCGACCTTCCGGGACTAGCGGGGGGGCCTGGCCCCTACAATGAGCAGTTCTTC. It specifies CASSDLPGLAGGPGPYNEQFF.

The genes are TRBV28 and TRBJ2-7, with D perhaps TRBD1 or TRBD2 (5 bases each). V lost 3 bases to trimming and J lost 3 bases, with 12 bases between them. The CDR3 spans 14 residues. Germline V gives CDR1 MDHEN, CDR2 SYDVKM. CDR3 amino acids: CASSFRDPIYEQYF. The CDR3 DNA reads TGTGCCAGCAGTTTTAGGGACCCTATCTACGAGCAGTACTTC.

Comment on this clonotype: A read error may explain this, as a much larger clone is one base away. The V gene is TRBV5-1, the J gene TRBJ1-3, with 12 bases lining up with TRBD1. The V and J ends lost 4 bases and 2 bases, in that order; junction bases with no gene match: 1. CDR1 and CDR2 (germline): SGHRS, YFSETQ. CDR3 length: 15 amino acids. CDR3 DNA: TGCGCCAGCAGCGGGACAGGGGGCACTGGAAACACCATATATTTT. Amino acid sequence: CASSGTGGTGNTIYF.